This entry describes one T cell receptor (beta chain). This clonotype was counted a few times. This receptor's antigen is unknown. No much larger clone exists at a distance of one base, and base qualities are not known. Libraries came from multiplex PCR. Sequenced using an Illumina HiSeq 4000. iRepertoire HTBI primers and Arm-PCR amplification of CDR3 regions were used to construct TCR beta libraries. Before sequencing, the PCR products underwent gel purification. For the original study's pipeline: Across samples, about 64 TRBV and 13 to 15 TRBJ segments were identified and used for gene usage analysis of CDR3 amino acid clonotypes. Filtered high-quality paired reads were merged into contigs using COPE and FqMerger. Contigs were aligned with BLAST to IMGT TRBV, TRBD and TRBJ reference genes, and CDR3 was defined per IMGT. Any clonotype with a frequency above 0.1% was classified as a highly expanded clone. Shannon entropy was used to measure repertoire diversity, and the Gini coefficient was used to measure V-J evenness. A clonotype found in more than one individual was treated as public. The public reads were run again by TCRdb, first through fastp at Q25 and then through MiXCR, and only productive beta chains were kept. Here each entry gathers all rows of one CDR3 protein and keeps the most common genes and DNA. The V and J calls and clone size are TCRdb's, not the authors'. The sample table contains roughly 350,000 distinct CDR3 sequences; only one count was recorded for over 15% of them. The ten largest make up about 32% of the sample.

The sample's time point label, decoded: newly diagnosed GD, antithyroid drugs for less than 3 months. For both TCR sequencing and RNA sequencing, RNA was extracted from PBMCs in TRIzol. Graves' disease was diagnosed according to American Thyroid Association guidelines. Patients for the study were recruited at an endocrinology department in Xi'an, China. From each patient, around 8.3 milliliters of peripheral blood was collected into an EDTA anticoagulant tube. Ficoll Paque Plus density gradient separation was used to isolate PBMCs, and no additional T cell sorting was done. RNA quality was checked with an Agilent 2100 Bioanalyzer and agarose gel, and concentration with a NanoDrop 2000. This sample was taken from a study of regulatory T cells in long-lasting Graves disease (dated by TCRdb to 2020 to 2022). About the study as a whole: Newly diagnosed Graves' disease patients had taken antithyroid drugs for less than 3 months. Persistent Graves' disease patients were compared with newly diagnosed Graves' disease patients by peripheral blood TCR sequencing and RNA sequencing. The study took place in China and was registered as a clinical trial. A total of some 33 samples were covered by TCR sequencing, comprising approximately 13 persistent and around 20 newly diagnosed Graves' disease patients.

As encoded in the germline V gene (reference sequence), CDR1 is GTSNPN while CDR2 is SVGIG. V and J lose 0 bases and 8 bases, and a span of 13 bases separates them. Counted from cysteine to phenylalanine, this CDR3 has 13 amino acids. Of the read, only the CDR3 DNA is kept; its 39 bases are in frame from base 1. What the research found in general, with its limitations: Persistent Graves' disease patients showed lower TCR Shannon entropy and fewer highly expanded clones than newly diagnosed patients, suggesting clonal expansion. Only peripheral blood was studied, because thyroid tissue, the primary lesion, was inaccessible. Sequencing and analysis were limited to the TCR beta chain. The authors noted that the small sample size was a limitation that may lower accuracy. A larger number of public clonotypes was shared among persistent patients (around 3,000) than among newly diagnosed patients (approximately 930). TRBV28, TRBJ1-2 and TRBJ2-5 were preferentially used in persistent disease, while TRBV20-1 and TRBJ2-1 were favored in newly diagnosed disease.

These same records also appear under a second study, on T cells in Graves' hyperthyroidism and ophthalmopathy. Per the second study: Stable Graves' hyperthyroidism was defined as the absence of progression to ophthalmopathy over 18 months of follow-up. The hyperthyroidism patients were between 18 and 65 years old and newly diagnosed, with a disease duration of less than 2 months. Exclusion was applied to patients with uncontrolled infections, other autoimmune diseases, pregnancy or lactation. Diagnoses were based on clinical symptoms, serum thyroxine and TRAb, thyroid ultrasound and orbital computed tomography. For the first round of RT-PCR on the TCR CDR3, the HTBI primer set was used together with the Qiagen OneStep RT-PCR kit. Most expanded thyroid clonotypes (frequency above 0.001) were also detected in blood, suggesting blood repertoires may reflect thyroid immune responses. A model built on a 13 V-J signature distinguished ophthalmopathy from stable hyperthyroidism, reaching about 88% sensitivity and around 82% specificity in cross-validation and 80%/75% in testing. In validation, progression to ophthalmopathy was predicted by the model with approximately 67% sensitivity and 72.22% specificity, a median of 6.5 months before onset. A discovery cohort of about a hundred patients, approximately 44 with Graves' ophthalmopathy and under 60 with stable Graves' hyperthyroidism, was used to find distinguishing TCR V-J signatures. Whether ophthalmopathy could be predicted prospectively was tested in an independent validation cohort made up of roughly 19 hyperthyroidism patients plus 17 patients who later progressed to ophthalmopathy. The 75 to 100 discovery patients were randomly split 7:3 into training and test sets. The study also compared thyroid tissue and blood T-cell repertoires from about six Graves' hyperthyroidism patients. Once sampling was done, hyperthyroidism patients were given methimazole at a starting dose of 30 mg daily, whereas ophthalmopathy patients were given high-dose intravenous methylprednisolone. A second multiplex PCR round built the libraries, followed by size selection and purification. Libraries were sequenced paired-end with 100 bp reads on an Illumina HiSeq2000. SOAPnuke was used to process the raw data, removing reads that contained adapters or uncalled bases, had a mean Phred below 15, or lacked an exact match to the constant primer or identifier. COPE v1.2.5 was used to merge high-quality paired reads, and clonotypes were defined as unique nucleotide sequences. MiTCR v1.1 was used to align clonotypes to the IMGT TRBV, TRBD and TRBJ reference segments. Analysis was restricted to V-J combinations with a frequency above 0.0001, which covered approximately 99% of repertoires. The TCS score was defined as F50 (clonal expansion) divided by E x V (chaos), with BLOSUM62-based TCRdist calculated between CDR3 peptides within each V-J. Welch's t-statistics and random forest reduced around 520 V-J features to 10 to 15, which were used in a naive Bayes classifier (R e1071). No statistical method was used to set the sample size in advance, and investigators knew the group allocation. According to the paper, TCR Vbeta CDR3 sequencing was carried out on about 140 peripheral blood samples, which came from more than 40 ophthalmopathy, under 85 hyperthyroidism and approximately 17 progressor patients.

Recombination linked TRBV30 to TRBJ1-2; TRBD1 is a weak D gene call, 6 bases matching. This TCR derives from a man aged 40-55 years with Graves disease. Donor details come from another sample of the same person, matched by shared clones. The source material was peripheral blood mononuclear cells (PBMCs), sampled at new diagnosis, from a patient treated with antithyroid drugs. CDR3 region: CAWSVAGGSGYTF. The DNA sequence is as follows: TGTGCCTGGAGTGTTGCGGGGGGCTCAGGCTACACCTTC.